The rows below give T cell receptor beta chains drawn from one sample of a study of blood T cell repertoires in COVID-19. Using immunoSEQ multiplex PCR, the repertoire was profiled, and TCRdb retains in-frame clones only, with some absent. The table lists fewer than 500,000 clones, 70% to 90% of them singletons. The sequencing input was PBMCs or T cells enriched from blood (not recorded which). These receptors were obtained from a man aged 30 to 45 who had recovered from COVID-19. CDR3s include the opening cysteine and the closing phenylalanine or tryptophan. The D gene is left open where the match is weak. The size of a clone is reported for some rows only, either as once, few or many, or as a class for expanded clones.

>.|TRBJ1-3|TRBV2|.
CASSEVRTGGNTIYF
TGTGCCAGCAGTGAAGTCAGAACGGGTGGAAACACCATATATTTT
>few|TRBJ2-2|TRBV9|TRBD1
CASSKQAGTANTGELFF
TGTGCCAGCAGCAAACAAGCCGGGACAGCGAACACCGGGGAGCTGTTTTTT
>.|TRBJ1-1|TRBV3-1/TRBV3-2|.
CASSLAVNTEAFF
TGTGCCAGCAGCCTCGCGGTCAACACTGAAGCTTTCTTT
>.|TRBJ2-2|TRBV5-6|TRBD2
CASSLAGTSVGELFF
TGTGCCAGCAGCTTGGCAGGGACTAGCGTAGGGGAGCTGTTTTTT
>.|TRBJ1-5|TRBV7-9|TRBD1
CASSTGGDNQPQHF
TGTGCCAGCAGCACAGGGGGCGACAATCAGCCCCAGCATTTT
>.|TRBJ2-7|TRBV19|.
CASSFLRSYEQYF
TGTGCCAGTAGTTTCCTACGGAGCTACGAGCAGTACTTC
>.|TRBJ2-2|TRBV27|.
CASSPRTGWNTGELFF
TGTGCCAGCAGTCCCCGGACGGGGTGGAACACCGGGGAGCTGTTTTTT
>few|TRBJ1-1|TRBV18|TRBD1
CASSPDRGEAFF
TGTGCCAGCTCACCAGACAGGGGTGAAGCTTTCTTT
>few|TRBJ1-6|TRBV6-5|TRBD1
CASSYDRGQSPLHF
TGTGCCAGCAGTTACGACAGGGGGCAATCACCCCTCCACTTT
>.|TRBJ1-5|TRBV7-2|.
CASSLAHMNNQPQHF
TGTGCCAGCAGCTTAGCGCACATGAATAATCAGCCCCAGCATTTT
>.|TRBJ1-1|TRBV19|TRBD1
CASIQTGTGTEAFF
TGTGCCAGTATTCAGACAGGGACGGGCACTGAAGCTTTCTTT
>.|TRBJ1-1|TRBV19|.
CASSSRDIGTEAFF
TGTGCCAGTAGTAGTCGGGACATCGGGACTGAAGCTTTCTTT
>.|TRBJ1-1|TRBV4-2|TRBD1
CASSPSDRGHTEAFF
TGTGCCAGCAGTCCTAGCGACAGGGGGCACACTGAAGCTTTCTTT
>.|TRBJ1-5|TRBV7-9|TRBD1
CASSPHRDREDQPQHF
TGTGCCAGCAGCCCCCACCGGGACAGGGAGGATCAGCCCCAGCATTTT
>.|TRBJ2-5|TRBV24-1|TRBD1
CATSDALPGGQETQYF
TGTGCCACCAGTGATGCATTACCAGGGGGCCAAGAGACCCAGTACTTC
>.|TRBJ1-1|TRBV27|.
CASSFNTGNTEAFF
TGTGCCAGCAGTTTTAATACAGGGAACACTGAAGCTTTCTTT